These 3 T cell receptor beta chains originate from one sample sequenced in a study of T-cell reconstitution after alpha-beta-depleted transplantation in children. As it was prepared, the TCRbeta library received unique molecular identifiers. TCRdb reanalysed the PCR reads using MiXCR and keeps one entry per CDR3 protein. The sample includes nearly 400,000 distinct CDR3 sequences, around 21% of them seen just once. This specimen consisted of PBMCs from the stem cell graft donor, obtained from the stem cell graft. The receptor source for this set is a human donor who donated a stem cell graft to a child with acute myeloid leukemia.

In this sample, this clonotype turned up a few times. The CDR3 bases are TGTGCCAGCAGCCGTGTTAGTGAGGCTGAAAAGACCCAGTACTTC. As protein: CASSRVSEAEKTQYF. The V gene is TRBV3-1, the J gene TRBJ2-5; D not certain. V lost 4 bases and J 6 bases, leaving 18 bases between the germline ends. Germline V gives CDR1 LGHDT, CDR2 YNNKEL (reference sequence). This CDR3 has 15 residues.

This clonotype turned up a few times. The genes are TRBV5-5 and TRBJ2-7; D not resolved. V gave up 1 base and J gave up 6 bases, with 5 bases separating them. The CDR3 runs to 11 residues. Germline CDR1 SGHKS, CDR2 YYEKEE (reference sequence). The CDR3 DNA is TGTGCCAGCAGCTTGTACGGCGAGCAGTACTTC. Amino acid sequence: CASSLYGEQYF.

Here the CDR3 DNA reads TGTGCCAGCCGCTCCCTAGCGGGAGGGCTCTACGAGCAGTACTTC. Translation gives CASRSLAGGLYEQYF. The chain is built from TRBV6-5 and TRBJ2-7, with TRBD2 matching 12 bases. The germline V gene has CDR1 MNHEY and CDR2 SVGAGI. The V segment lost 8 bases and the J segment 3 bases; nucleotides outside the gene matches: 8. The CDR3 covers 15 residues.